This TCR beta chain was recorded in a study of blood T cell repertoires in COVID-19. For the study at large: Whether acute or convalescent, the COVID-19 samples came from the United States, Italy and Spain. T cells, B-cell-depleted T cells, or PBMCs supplied cDNA or gDNA.

The CDR3 length is 13 residues. Germline assignment: CDR1 MDHEN and CDR2 SYDVKM. V lost 5 bases and J lost 4, with 11 bases in between. Original analysis: Using reference gene primer amplification, nucleated cell counts were estimated. Method: immunoSEQ multiplex PCR; TCRdb's copy keeps in-frame clones and lacks some. Clonal size and the V and J genes are those of that table, whereas D and trimming came from the DNA. The sample has under 300,000 clones; approximately 90% are singletons. The TCR originated in a woman aged 40 to 50 with acute or convalescent COVID-19. Sequencing was carried out using peripheral blood. This chain connects TRBV28 to TRBJ1-2; D ambiguous. The CDR3 spells CASSLTVSYGYTF. The DNA for the CDR3 is TGTGCCAGCAGTCTTACAGTTTCCTATGGCTACACCTTC.